This is a list of T cell receptor beta chains from one sample in a study of cytomegalovirus exposure and HLA in healthy donors. Sequencing was performed with immunoSEQ multiplex PCR; in TCRdb, only in-frame clones are kept and a portion is missing. This sample carries 130,000 to 150,000 clones, approximately 82% of them seen once, and the ten largest clones take around 8.8%. The sample taken for sequencing was PBMCs. The receptors were gathered from a woman aged 55-69 years in good health and CMV-seropositive. The CDR3 runs from the conserved cysteine through the conserved F or W. D genes are given only for firm matches. Size is omitted from some rows. Given values are once, few, many or a class for expanded clones.

clone_size	v_call	d_call	j_call	cdr3_nt	cdr3_aa
NA	TRBV7-6	TRBD2	TRBJ2-1	TGTGCCAGCAGCCCGAGCGGGACCCCCAATGAGCAGTTCTTC	CASSPSGTPNEQFF
NA	TRBV25-1	NA	TRBJ2-6	TGTGCCAGCAGTTCTCCAGGGTTGGCTGGGGCCAACGTCCTGACTTTC	CASSSPGLAGANVLTF
NA	TRBV30	NA	TRBJ2-7	TGTGCCTGGAGTTCGACCGACGGGAGTAGGAGCTTC	CAWSSTDGSRSF
NA	TRBV5-1	NA	TRBJ2-7	TGCGCCAGCAGCCCAGGGACTCCACTATACGAGCAGTACTTC	CASSPGTPLYEQYF
NA	TRBV18	TRBD1	TRBJ1-2	TGTGCCAGCTCACCTTTCGACAGGGTGGACTATGGCTACACCTTC	CASSPFDRVDYGYTF
NA	TRBV2	TRBD1	TRBJ1-1	TGTGCCAGCACCCTGGCGAGACAGGGGGCAGCAGCTTTCTTT	CASTLARQGAAAFF
NA	TRBV30	NA	TRBJ2-2	TGTGCCTGGAGTAATCAGGGCAACACCGGGGAGCTGTTTTTT	CAWSNQGNTGELFF
NA	TRBV7-2	NA	TRBJ2-5	TGTGCCAGCAGCTTAGGGACAGCCAACCAAGAGACCCAGTACTTC	CASSLGTANQETQYF
NA	TRBV6-1	NA	TRBJ1-5	TGTGCCAGCAGTTATAGGGGGCCCCAGCATTTT	CASSYRGPQHF
NA	TRBV7-2	NA	TRBJ1-1	TGTGCCAGCAGCCGACAGCGATCGAACACTGAAGCTTTCTTT	CASSRQRSNTEAFF
NA	TRBV7-3	TRBD1	TRBJ2-1	TGTGCCAGCAGCTCCCTCACAGGGGGCGGGCAGTTCTTC	CASSSLTGGGQFF
NA	TRBV14	TRBD2	TRBJ2-1	TGTGCCAGCAGCCAACGGAGCGGGAGGGTCCATGAGCAGTTCTTC	CASSQRSGRVHEQFF
NA	TRBV28	NA	TRBJ1-2	TGTGCCAGCAGTTTAAGGGGGACGCTTAACTATGGCTACACCTTC	CASSLRGTLNYGYTF
NA	TRBV7-8	TRBD1	TRBJ1-4	TGTGCCAGCAGCTTGCAGACAGGGCTTAATGAAAAACTGTTTTTT	CASSLQTGLNEKLFF
NA	TRBV7-9	NA	TRBJ1-2	TGTGCCAGCAGCTTGGGCGGGACGGACAACTATGGCTACACCTTC	CASSLGGTDNYGYTF
NA	TRBV5-4	TRBD1	TRBJ2-3	TGTGCCAGCAGCCCGGACAGGGGAGCAGATACGCAGTATTTT	CASSPDRGADTQYF
NA	TRBV4-2	TRBD2	TRBJ2-7	TGTGCCAGCAGCCAAGATCTGTCCGGGACTAGCGGGAGGGCCTACGGGCAGTACTTC	CASSQDLSGTSGRAYGQYF
few	TRBV6-5	NA	TRBJ1-2	TGTGCCAGCACTACGGTAGGGGCGAGTTATGGCTACACCTTC	CASTTVGASYGYTF
NA	TRBV4-1	TRBD1	TRBJ2-2	TGCGCCAGCAGCCAGGCAGACAGGGTGGCCGGGGAGCTGTTTTTT	CASSQADRVAGELFF
NA	TRBV4-2	TRBD2	TRBJ2-7	TGTGCCAGCAGCCCCATCTCGACCGGGACTAGCGGGAGGTCCTACGAGCAGTACTTC	CASSPISTGTSGRSYEQYF
NA	TRBV5-6	NA	TRBJ1-1	TGTGCCAGCAGCTTGGTTTACAGGGACACTGAAGCTTTCTTT	CASSLVYRDTEAFF
NA	TRBV6-5	TRBD1	TRBJ1-2	TGTGCCAGCAGTTCCCCGGACAGGCCGGGGGCTGGCTACACCTTC	CASSSPDRPGAGYTF
NA	TRBV18	NA	TRBJ2-7	TGTGCCAGCTCACCGGGGGGGCCCACCTACGAGCAGTACTTC	CASSPGGPTYEQYF
NA	TRBV29-1	TRBD1	TRBJ2-7	TGCAGCGTTGGAGAGACAGGGGCCTCCGAGCAGTACTTC	CSVGETGASEQYF
few	TRBV12-5	NA	TRBJ2-1	TGTGCTAGTGCCTCTTGGGGGGTATACAATGAGCAGTTCTTC	CASASWGVYNEQFF
NA	TRBV21-1	NA	TRBJ2-1	TGTGCCAGCAGCAAAGATATCCAGCGGGAGAAGCGGGACAATGAGCAGTTCTTC	CASSKDIQREKRDNEQFF
few	TRBV5-4	TRBD1	TRBJ1-1	TGTGCCAGCAGCACCGACAGGGGGGTTGAAGCTTTCTTT	CASSTDRGVEAFF
NA	TRBV6-1	NA	TRBJ2-3	TGTGCCAGCACCCCGGTGAGGGTGGGCACAGATACGCAGTATTTT	CASTPVRVGTDTQYF
once	TRBV7-8	TRBD1	TRBJ2-7	TGTGCCAGCAGCCAAACCCGGGACAGTTCCTACGAGCAGTACTTC	CASSQTRDSSYEQYF
NA	TRBV2	TRBD1	TRBJ2-7	TGTGCCAGCAGTGACACAGGGGCCTACGAGCAGTACTTC	CASSDTGAYEQYF
NA	TRBV13	TRBD1	TRBJ1-1	TGTGCCAGCAGCTTAGGGGACAGGGGTGGGGCTTTCTTT	CASSLGDRGGAFF
NA	TRBV27	TRBD1	TRBJ2-1	TGTGCCAGCAGTGAGCTAACACCGGGACAGGGGAAAGGTGAGCAGTTCTTC	CASSELTPGQGKGEQFF
NA	TRBV27	NA	TRBJ2-1	TGTGCCAGCAGGGAACTAGGAGATGAGCAGTTCTTC	CASRELGDEQFF
few	TRBV6-1	TRBD1	TRBJ1-2	TGTGCCAGCAGTGACGGGACAGGGGACGAGTATGGCTACACCTTC	CASSDGTGDEYGYTF
once	TRBV4-1	TRBD2	TRBJ2-1	TGCGCCAGCAGCCACCAGGGCGGCGGGAGGGCTCCATTGAATGAGCAGTTCTTC	CASSHQGGGRAPLNEQFF
NA	TRBV19	TRBD2	TRBJ2-7	TGTGCCGGGCCTGTGCTAGCGGGATACGAGCAGTACTTC	CAGPVLAGYEQYF
few	TRBV7-9	NA	TRBJ1-1	TGTGCCAGCAGCTTAGGAAAGGGGGGGCACACTGAAGCTTTCTTT	CASSLGKGGHTEAFF
NA	TRBV10-3	NA	TRBJ1-1	TGTGCCATCAGTGGCCCAGGGAACTCTGAAGCTTTCTTT	CAISGPGNSEAFF
NA	TRBV6-1	TRBD1	TRBJ2-5	TGTGCCAGCAGTGACACACCGGGACAGGGTGGCGAGACCCAGTACTTC	CASSDTPGQGGETQYF
NA	TRBV9	NA	TRBJ2-1	TGTGCCAGCAGCTTGTGGGAGAGCTCCTACAATGAGCAGTTCTTC	CASSLWESSYNEQFF
NA	TRBV7-2	TRBD2	TRBJ2-7	TGTGCCAGCAGCTTGAACGGACTAGCGTACGAGCAGTACTTC	CASSLNGLAYEQYF
NA	TRBV7-3	NA	TRBJ2-1	TGTGCCAGCAGCCGACCCGGACTACAGTACAATGAGCAGTTCTTC	CASSRPGLQYNEQFF
NA	TRBV7-2	NA	TRBJ2-1	TGTGCCAGCAGTTACGGGACTGCCAGCAATGAGCAGTTCTTC	CASSYGTASNEQFF
NA	TRBV5-1	NA	TRBJ2-5	TGCGCCAGCAGCTTGAGGGGCAGACAAGAGACCCAGTACTTC	CASSLRGRQETQYF
once	TRBV7-2	TRBD2	TRBJ2-7	TGTGCCAGCAGCTTCGCTAGCGGGACCTACGAGCAGTACTTC	CASSFASGTYEQYF
NA	TRBV27	NA	TRBJ2-4	TGTGCCAGCAGTCCCCAGGGAAACATTCAGTACTTC	CASSPQGNIQYF
NA	TRBV7-8	TRBD1	TRBJ1-1	TGTGCCAGCAGCTTATCGGGACAGTCCCCTGAAGCTTTCTTT	CASSLSGQSPEAFF
NA	TRBV7-9	TRBD1	TRBJ2-1	TGTGCCAGCAGCGCAAGACAGGGGAAAGATGAGCAGTTCTTC	CASSARQGKDEQFF
NA	TRBV19	NA	TRBJ2-7	TGTGCCAGTAGTATGGGGCAGGAGCAGTACTTC	CASSMGQEQYF
few	TRBV28	NA	TRBJ2-1	TGTGCCAGCAGTTATTTTCTCAGGGCGGTCAATGAGCAGTTCTTC	CASSYFLRAVNEQFF